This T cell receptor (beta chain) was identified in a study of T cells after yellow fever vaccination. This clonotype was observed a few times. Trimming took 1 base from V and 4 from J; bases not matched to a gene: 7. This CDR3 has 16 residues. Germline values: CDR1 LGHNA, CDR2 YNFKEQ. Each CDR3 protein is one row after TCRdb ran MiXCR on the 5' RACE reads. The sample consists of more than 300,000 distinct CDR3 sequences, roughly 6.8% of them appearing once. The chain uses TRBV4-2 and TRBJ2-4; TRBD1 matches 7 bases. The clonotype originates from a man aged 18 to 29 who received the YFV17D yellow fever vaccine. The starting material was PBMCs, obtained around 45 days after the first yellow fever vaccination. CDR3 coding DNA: TGTGCCAGCAGCCAAGCAGGGGGTTGGGGTAAAAACATTCAGTACTTC. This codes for CASSQAGGWGKNIQYF.